The clone carrying this T cell receptor beta chain was detected a few times. Its antigen remains unknown. The data originate from a study of T cell repertoires in cytomegalovirus infection. At the level of the study: Both CMV infection and a matching HLA type were indicated by public TCR beta signatures.

Study-level points and caveats: Based on cumulative public TCR beta family frequency, carriers of CMV plus the relevant HLA were identified. Dominant in the ex vivo response were TCR beta clonotypes restricted by HLA-C and specific for CMV.

One entry per CDR3 protein, called by TCRdb with MiXCR from the reads. Among around 440,000 distinct CDR3 sequences listed, about 11% were seen once. Sequencing was carried out using PBMCs. The TCR originated in a human donor in good health (CMV status not recorded). Some clones in this sample may be carry-over from other donors' samples.

The CDR3 DNA reads TGTGCCAGCAGCCAAGATACGAGCGGGAACTCTGGAAACACCATATATTTT. It yields the protein CASSQDTSGNSGNTIYF. This chain uses TRBV3-1 with TRBJ1-3; D gene uncertain. Per the germline V gene, CDR1 is LGHDT and CDR2 is YNNKEL (reference sequence). V gave up 0 bases and J gave up 0 bases, with 12 bases separating them. This CDR3 is 17 amino acids long.